This is a list of T cell receptor beta chains from one sample in a study of blood T cells in healthy people across ages. MiXCR, run by TCRdb on the 5' RACE reads, gives a single entry per CDR3 protein. This table holds under 1,000,000 distinct CDR3 sequences, 35% to 40% found once. The sequenced sample consisted of blood. Source of these receptors: a man younger than 30 in good health. Both conserved end residues are part of each CDR3. A D gene is named only where the DNA matches it firmly. Clone size is not always given. Where it is, it says once, few, many or a class for expanded clones.

len	abundance	d_gene	j_gene	v_gene	CDR3nt	CDR3aa
16	-	TRBD1	TRBJ1-2	TRBV13	TGTGCCAGCACCCTAGGGACAGGGGGCGCAGTAGGAGGCTACACCTTC	CASTLGTGGAVGGYTF
15	few	TRBD1	TRBJ1-5	TRBV10-3	TGTGCCATCAGTGAGTCGGGGACAGGGGGTCAGCCCCAGCATTTT	CAISESGTGGQPQHF
13	few	-	TRBJ2-1	TRBV7-2	TGTGCCAGCAGCTTAGTACAGCAAGAGACCCAGTTCTTC	CASSLVQQETQFF
14	few	-	TRBJ1-1	TRBV28	TGTGCCAGCAGATATCCGGGGACCAACCCTGAAGCTTTCTTT	CASRYPGTNPEAFF
16	few	TRBD1	TRBJ2-2	TRBV14	TGTGCCAGCAGCCAATACAGGGGACAAAGGACCGGGGAGCTGTTTTTT	CASSQYRGQRTGELFF
15	-	-	TRBJ2-5	TRBV20-1	TGCAGTGCTAGAAGGGACAACAGGTACCAAGAGACCCAGTACTTC	CSARRDNRYQETQYF
14	few	-	TRBJ1-2	TRBV5-4	TGTGCCAGCAGCTTGGATGGGCGGACCAATGGCTACACCTTC	CASSLDGRTNGYTF
14	many	-	TRBJ2-5	TRBV5-1	TGTGCCAGCAGCCAAGGGACGGTACAAGAGACCCAGTACTTC	CASSQGTVQETQYF
16	-	TRBD2	TRBJ2-7	TRBV6-2/TRBV6-3	TGTGCCAGCATCAACCTTGTCGGGGGGGCCGCCTACGAGCAGTACTTC	CASINLVGGAAYEQYF
15	-	TRBD1	TRBJ1-5	TRBV20-1	TGCAGTGCTACGCCTCAGGGGGCTCCTTTTGTTCCCCAGCATTTT	CSATPQGAPFVPQHF
16	-	-	TRBJ2-3	TRBV4-3	TGCGCCAGCAGCCAAGATAACAGCGGCCTGGGATATACGCAGTATTTT	CASSQDNSGLGYTQYF
19	once	TRBD1	TRBJ2-3	TRBV7-9	TGTGCCAGCAGCTTGGGACAGGGGATAGCAGGGGAGCCCACAGATACGCAGTATTTT	CASSLGQGIAGEPTDTQYF
14	-	-	TRBJ1-1	TRBV7-9	TGTGCCAGCAGCCCACTATCAGGGGCGACTGAAGCTTTCTTT	CASSPLSGATEAFF
14	-	-	TRBJ2-1	TRBV11-2	TGTGCCAGCAGTGGAATAGTACGGAACAATGAGCAGTTCTTC	CASSGIVRNNEQFF
17	many	TRBD1	TRBJ1-2	TRBV14	TGTGCCAGCAGCCAAGATAGAGGGGGACAGAGGCGATATGGCTACACCTTC	CASSQDRGGQRRYGYTF
19	-	TRBD2	TRBJ2-1	TRBV3-1	TGTGCCAGCAGCCAAGATTTAGGAGCGGGGGGGCACTGGGGGAATGAGCAGTTCTTC	CASSQDLGAGGHWGNEQFF
16	-	-	TRBJ2-1	TRBV20-1	TGCAGTGCCACCGTGATTGAGACCAGGGCCTACAATGAGCAGTTCTTC	CSATVIETRAYNEQFF
16	-	TRBD1	TRBJ1-1	TRBV7-2	TGTGCCAGCAGCCCCGAAGGGGGCGCGAAGAACACTGAAGCTTTCTTT	CASSPEGGAKNTEAFF
14	-	TRBD1	TRBJ1-2	TRBV12-3/TRBV12-4	TGTGCCAGCAGTGATACAGGGGCCAACTATGGCTACACCTTC	CASSDTGANYGYTF
11	-	-	TRBJ2-5	TRBV3-1	TGTGCCAGCAGCCAAGACCGTGGCCAGTACTTC	CASSQDRGQYF
14	few	TRBD1	TRBJ2-7	TRBV29-1	TGCAGCGTTGTTTTAGGGACAGGGGGCTACGAGCAGTACTTC	CSVVLGTGGYEQYF
15	-	-	TRBJ1-1	TRBV18	TGTGCCAGCTCACGGGGCTCGACAGGGAACACTGAAGCTTTCTTT	CASSRGSTGNTEAFF
15	-	TRBD2	TRBJ2-5	TRBV20-1	TGCAGTGCTAGAGACGGGGGGAAAGGTCCAGAAGAGCAGTACTTC	CSARDGGKGPEEQYF
14	-	-	TRBJ1-1	TRBV5-1	TGCGCCAGCCGGATGACAGATATGAACACTGAAGCTTTCTTT	CASRMTDMNTEAFF
14	-	TRBD1	TRBJ1-5	TRBV20-1	TGCAGGGAGACAGGGCCCAACCGTAATCAGCCCCAGCGTTTT	CRETGPNRNQPQRF
16	few	-	TRBJ1-1	TRBV6-1	TGTGCCAGCAGTCAAGGAGGGAGGGGTAGAGACACTGAAGCTTTCTTT	CASSQGGRGRDTEAFF
16	few	TRBD2	TRBJ2-1	TRBV20-1	TGCAGTGCGGCCGGGACTAGCGGGGGGGCGTACAATGAGCAGTTCTTC	CSAAGTSGGAYNEQFF
17	once	TRBD1	TRBJ2-6	TRBV7-9	TGTGTCAGCAGCTTGAGGGACAGCGACTCTGGGGCCAACGTCCTGACTTTC	CVSSLRDSDSGANVLTF
13	many	-	TRBJ2-4	TRBV12-5	TGTGCTAGTGGGGGGGAGTTTTCGGACATTCAGTACTTC	CASGGEFSDIQYF
13	-	-	TRBJ2-5	TRBV7-2	TGTGCCAGCAGCCAGACTAGGGCCAATGAGCAGTACTTC	CASSQTRANEQYF
15	-	-	TRBJ1-2	TRBV5-1	TGCGCCAGCAGCTTGACCTTAGGGAAGGGGGAAGGCTACACCTTC	CASSLTLGKGEGYTF
13	-	-	TRBJ1-1	TRBV2	TGTGCCAGCAGTATGGACGGGAACACTGAAGCTTTCTTT	CASSMDGNTEAFF
16	many	-	TRBJ1-5	TRBV28	TGTGCCAGCAGTTTAGGTCTTGGGCGGGACAATCAGCCCCAGCATTTT	CASSLGLGRDNQPQHF
16	few	-	TRBJ2-5	TRBV6-5	TGTGCCAGCAGTTACTCGGTCCAGGCCACCCAAGAGACCCAGTACTTC	CASSYSVQATQETQYF
16	many	-	TRBJ2-1	TRBV20-1	TGCAGTGCTAGTCTACAGGGAAGATTTTGGTTCGGTGAGCAGTTCTTC	CSASLQGRFWFGEQFF
16	once	-	TRBJ2-2	TRBV7-8	TGTGCCAGCAGCTTTCGCCCCAGGGAAGGGACCGGGGAGCTGTTTTTT	CASSFRPREGTGELFF
13	-	-	TRBJ1-1	TRBV9	TGTGCCAGCATCGGACAGAGTGGGACTGAAGCTTTCTTT	CASIGQSGTEAFF
15	-	TRBD1	TRBJ2-1	TRBV6-4	TGTGCCAGCAGTCTGACAGGGGACTCTTACAATGGGCAGTTCTTC	CASSLTGDSYNGQFF
19	few	TRBD2	TRBJ2-1	TRBV5-1	TGCGCCAGCAGCGACCCGGGACTAGCGGGGGGGAAGTCCTACAATGAGCAGTTCTTC	CASSDPGLAGGKSYNEQFF
14	-	-	TRBJ1-2	TRBV7-9	TGTGCCAGCAGCTTGAACGGGCCCTCCTATGGCTACACCTTC	CASSLNGPSYGYTF
16	-	-	TRBJ1-1	TRBV7-9	TGTGCCAGCAGCCCGATGGCGACAGTGTTTAACACTGAAGCTTTCTTT	CASSPMATVFNTEAFF
14	-	TRBD2	TRBJ2-1	TRBV7-9	TGTGCCAGCAGCACCTGGACTAGCAAGAATGAGCAGTTCTTC	CASSTWTSKNEQFF
13	-	TRBD1	TRBJ2-2	TRBV12-3/TRBV12-4	TGTGCCAGCAGTTCCGGACAGGGCGGGGAGCTGTTTTTT	CASSSGQGGELFF
17	-	-	TRBJ2-1	TRBV7-2	TGTGCCAGCATGTGGTTTTCGGGTCTTGGGTCCTACAATGAGCAGTTCTTC	CASMWFSGLGSYNEQFF